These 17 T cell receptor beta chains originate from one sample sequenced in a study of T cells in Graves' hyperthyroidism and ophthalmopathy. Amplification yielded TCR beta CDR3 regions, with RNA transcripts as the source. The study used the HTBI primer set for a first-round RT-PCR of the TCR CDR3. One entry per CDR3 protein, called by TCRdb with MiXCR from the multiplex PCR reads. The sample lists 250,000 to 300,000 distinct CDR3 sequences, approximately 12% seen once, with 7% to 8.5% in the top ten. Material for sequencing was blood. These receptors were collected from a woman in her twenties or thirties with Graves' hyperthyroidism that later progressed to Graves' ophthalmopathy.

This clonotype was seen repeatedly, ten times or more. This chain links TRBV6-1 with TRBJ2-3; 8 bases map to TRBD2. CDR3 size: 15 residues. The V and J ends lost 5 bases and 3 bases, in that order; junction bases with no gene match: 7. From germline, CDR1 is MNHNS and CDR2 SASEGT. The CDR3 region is CASSSGRAGTDTQYF. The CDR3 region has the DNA TGTGCCAGCAGTTCCGGGAGGGCCGGAACAGATACGCAGTATTTT.

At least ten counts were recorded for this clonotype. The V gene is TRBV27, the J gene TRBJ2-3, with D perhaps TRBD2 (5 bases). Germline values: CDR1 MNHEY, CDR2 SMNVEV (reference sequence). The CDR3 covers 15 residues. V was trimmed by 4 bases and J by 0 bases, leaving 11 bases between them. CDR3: CASSSGWVSTDTQYF. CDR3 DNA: TGTGCCAGCAGTTCGGGGTGGGTGAGCACAGATACGCAGTATTTT.

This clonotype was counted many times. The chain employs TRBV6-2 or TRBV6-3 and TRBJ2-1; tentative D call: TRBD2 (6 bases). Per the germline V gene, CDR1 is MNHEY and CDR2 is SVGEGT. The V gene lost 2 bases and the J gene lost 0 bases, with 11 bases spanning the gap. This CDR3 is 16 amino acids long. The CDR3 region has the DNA TGTGCCAGCAGTTACCTAGCGTGGAGCTCCTACAATGAGCAGTTCTTC. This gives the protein CASSYLAWSSYNEQFF.

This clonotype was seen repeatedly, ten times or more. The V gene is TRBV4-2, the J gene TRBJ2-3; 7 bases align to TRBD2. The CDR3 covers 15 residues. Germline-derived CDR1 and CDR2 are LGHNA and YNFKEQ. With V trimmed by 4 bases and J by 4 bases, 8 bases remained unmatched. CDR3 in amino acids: CASSLEKGRADTQYF. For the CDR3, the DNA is TGTGCCAGCAGCCTCGAGAAGGGGAGGGCAGATACGCAGTATTTT.

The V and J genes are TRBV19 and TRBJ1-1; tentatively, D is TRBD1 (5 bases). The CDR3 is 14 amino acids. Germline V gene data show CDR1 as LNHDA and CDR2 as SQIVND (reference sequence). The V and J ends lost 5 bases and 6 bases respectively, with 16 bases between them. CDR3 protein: CASSPEGKGSEAFF. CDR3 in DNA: TGTGCCAGTAGTCCGGAGGGGAAGGGTTCTGAAGCTTTCTTT. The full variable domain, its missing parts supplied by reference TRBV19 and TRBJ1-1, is DGGITQSPKYLFRKEGQNVTLSCEQNLNHDAMYWYRQDPGQGLRLIYYSQIVNDFQKGDIAEGYSVSREKKESFPLTVTSAQKNPTAFYLCASSPEGKGSEAFFGQGTRLTVV.

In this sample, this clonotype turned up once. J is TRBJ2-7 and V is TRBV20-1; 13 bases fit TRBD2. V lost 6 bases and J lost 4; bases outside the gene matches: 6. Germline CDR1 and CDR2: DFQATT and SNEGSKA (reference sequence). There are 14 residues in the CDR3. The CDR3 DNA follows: TGCAGTGCAACCGGACTAGCGGGAGCTTACGAGCAGTACTTC. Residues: CSATGLAGAYEQYF.

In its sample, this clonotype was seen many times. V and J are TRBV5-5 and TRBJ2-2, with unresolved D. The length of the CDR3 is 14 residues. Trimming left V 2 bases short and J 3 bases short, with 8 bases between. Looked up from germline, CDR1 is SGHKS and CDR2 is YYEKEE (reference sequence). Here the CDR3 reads CASSFKMDTGELFF. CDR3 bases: TGTGCCAGCAGCTTTAAGATGGACACCGGGGAGCTGTTTTTT. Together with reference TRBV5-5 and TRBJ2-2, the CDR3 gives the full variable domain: DAGVTQSPTHLIKTRGQQVTLRCSPISGHKSVSWYQQVLGQGPQFIFQYYEKEERGRGNFPDRFSARQFPNYSSELNVNALLLGDSALYLCASSFKMDTGELFFGEGSRLTVL.

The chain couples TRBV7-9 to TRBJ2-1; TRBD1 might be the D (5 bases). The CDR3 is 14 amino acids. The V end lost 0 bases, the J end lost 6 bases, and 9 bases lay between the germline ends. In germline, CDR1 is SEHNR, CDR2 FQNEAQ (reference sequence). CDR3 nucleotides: TGTGCCAGCAGCTTAGCGCTTCAGGGCAATGAGCAGTTCTTC. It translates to CASSLALQGNEQFF.

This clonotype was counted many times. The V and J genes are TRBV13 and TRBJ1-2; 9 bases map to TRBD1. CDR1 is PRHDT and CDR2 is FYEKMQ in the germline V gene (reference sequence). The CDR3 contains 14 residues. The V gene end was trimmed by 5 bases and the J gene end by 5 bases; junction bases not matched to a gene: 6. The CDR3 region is CASSLTGGLYGYTF. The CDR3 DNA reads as TGTGCCAGCAGCCTGACAGGGGGATTGTATGGCTACACCTTC.

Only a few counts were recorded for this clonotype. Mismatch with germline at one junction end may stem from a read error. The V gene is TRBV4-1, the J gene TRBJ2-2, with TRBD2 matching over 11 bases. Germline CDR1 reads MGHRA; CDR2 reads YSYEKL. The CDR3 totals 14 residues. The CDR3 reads CASRTSGNPGELFF. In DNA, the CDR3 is TGCGCCAGCAGGACTAGCGGGAACCCCGGGGAGCTGTTTTTT.

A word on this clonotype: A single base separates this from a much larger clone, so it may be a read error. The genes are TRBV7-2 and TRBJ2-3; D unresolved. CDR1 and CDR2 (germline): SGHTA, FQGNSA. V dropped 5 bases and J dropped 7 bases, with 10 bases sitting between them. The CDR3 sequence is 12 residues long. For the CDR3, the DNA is TGTGCCAGCAGCCGACCCCCCCATACGCAGTATTTT. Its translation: CASSRPPHTQYF.

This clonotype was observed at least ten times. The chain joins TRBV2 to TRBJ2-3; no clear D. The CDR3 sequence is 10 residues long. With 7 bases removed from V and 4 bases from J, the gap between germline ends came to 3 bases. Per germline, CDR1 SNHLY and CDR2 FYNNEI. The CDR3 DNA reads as TGTGCCAGCACCGCAGATACGCAGTATTTT. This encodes CASTADTQYF.

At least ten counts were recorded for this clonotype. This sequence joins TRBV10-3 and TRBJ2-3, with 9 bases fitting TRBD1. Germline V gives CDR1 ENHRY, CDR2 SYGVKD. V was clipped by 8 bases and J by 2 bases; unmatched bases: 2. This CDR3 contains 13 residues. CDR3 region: CAIRTGDTDTQYF. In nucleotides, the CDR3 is TGTGCCATCCGGACAGGGGACACAGATACGCAGTATTTT.

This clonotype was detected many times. CDR3 DNA: TGTGCCAGCAGCTTAGCAGTACAGCAGAATTCACCCCTCCACTTT. Translation gives CASSLAVQQNSPLHF. V gene TRBV7-6 combines with J gene TRBJ1-6; D ambiguous. The CDR3 contains 15 residues. Trimming stripped 0 bases from V and 7 bases from J, with 10 bases between. Germline-derived CDR1 and CDR2 are SGHVS and FNYEAQ. Full variable domain (outside the CDR3, taken from reference TRBV7-6 and TRBJ1-6): GAGVSQSPRYKVTKRGQDVALRCDPISGHVSLYWYRQALGQGPEFLTYFNYEAQQDKSGLPNDRFSAERPEGSISTLTIQRTEQRDSAMYRCASSLAVQQNSPLHFGNGTRLTVT.

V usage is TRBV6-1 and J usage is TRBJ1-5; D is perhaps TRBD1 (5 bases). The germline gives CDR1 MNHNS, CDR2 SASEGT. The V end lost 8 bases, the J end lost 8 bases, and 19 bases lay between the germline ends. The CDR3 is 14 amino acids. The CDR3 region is CASGQTGGVKPQHF. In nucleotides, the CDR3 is TGTGCCAGCGGCCAGACGGGAGGGGTAAAGCCCCAGCATTTT.

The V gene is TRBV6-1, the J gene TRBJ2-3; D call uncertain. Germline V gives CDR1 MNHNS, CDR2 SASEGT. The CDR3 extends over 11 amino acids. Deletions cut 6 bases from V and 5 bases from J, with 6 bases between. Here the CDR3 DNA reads TGTGCCAGCAGAATACAAGATACGCAGTATTTT. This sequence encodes CASRIQDTQYF.

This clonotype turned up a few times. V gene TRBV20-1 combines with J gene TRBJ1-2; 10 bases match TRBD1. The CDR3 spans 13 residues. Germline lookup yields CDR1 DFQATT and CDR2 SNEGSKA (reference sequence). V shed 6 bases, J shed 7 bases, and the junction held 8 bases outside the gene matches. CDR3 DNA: TGCAGTGCCAGGGGACAGGGGCCGGGTGGCTACACCTTC. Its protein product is CSARGQGPGGYTF.